The present T cell receptor beta chain was sequenced within a study of shared clonotypes between healthy human individuals. As originally analysed: ImmunoSEQ output held junction-only sequences without quality scores, so filtering differed. Sequencing used immunoSEQ multiplex PCR; TCRdb keeps in-frame clones, though not all of them. That table gives V, J and clone size, and the DNA gave D and trimming. The sample has roughly 500,000 clones; roughly 77% are singletons. V lost 5 bases to trimming and J lost 12 bases, with 11 bases between them. CDR1 and CDR2 (germline): MDHEN, SYDVKM. The CDR3 consists of 11 residues.

The TCR originated in a woman aged 40 to 50 in good health. Some clones in this sample may be carry-over from other donors' samples. V is TRBV28 and J is TRBJ2-1; no firm D call. Sequencing was performed on PBMCs. The CDR3 region is CASSITMTQFF. CDR3 sequence (DNA): TGTGCCAGCAGTATAACAATGACGCAGTTCTTC.